The clone carrying this TCR beta chain appeared a few times. Its antigen is unidentified. TCRdb itself ran the 5' RACE reads through MiXCR, one entry per CDR3 protein. The repertoire holds 130,000 or so distinct CDR3 sequences, with 17% as singletons. This record comes from a study of CD8 T cells in ankylosing spondylitis. Overall study findings and caveats: The disease-linked clones had a CD8+ phenotype and low blood frequencies. What seemed typical of ankylosing spondylitis blood was a TCR beta motif built from under 10 highly homologous variants. The authors reported significant enrichment of disease-linked clones in matched ankylosing spondylitis synovial fluid. Earlier work had already found some motif variants in reactive arthritis synovial fluid and blood.

The CDR3 is 15 amino acids. V gave up 0 bases and J gave up 0 bases, with 7 bases separating them. Germline loops: CDR1 SGDLS, CDR2 YYNGEE. Sample: blood, either unsorted or a sorted T cell fraction (not recorded which). J is TRBJ1-5 and V is TRBV9; TRBD1 is a possible D gene (5 bases). The receptor was derived from a male donor with ankylosing spondylitis. The chain's CDR3 is CASSVGQNSNQPQHF. The CDR3 region has the DNA TGTGCCAGCAGCGTAGGACAGAATAGCAATCAGCCCCAGCATTTT.